This T cell receptor (beta chain) was obtained from a study of T cell responses to AZD1222 COVID-19 vaccine. The ends were cut back, 2 bases at V and 2 bases at J, with 5 bases in the middle. This CDR3 has 13 amino acids. Germline values: CDR1 SGHAT, CDR2 FQDESV (reference sequence). The study, taken as a whole, reports: The breadth and depth of Spike-specific TCRs increased once two AZD1222 doses had been given. Spike-spanning, vaccine-associated CD4 TCRs were dominant at 160-218 and 743-854.

TCRdb's table, derived via immunoSEQ multiplex PCR, lists solely in-frame clones and lacks some. Of roughly 120,000 clones in the sample, around 89% were seen once. In the case of this clone: Its antigen is unknown.

V gene TRBV11-1 combines with J gene TRBJ2-3, with D unresolved. This receptor was identified in an adult who received the AZD1222 COVID-19 vaccine. The specimen was peripheral blood, collected 28 days after the second AZD1222 dose. Written as DNA, the CDR3 is TGTGCCAGCAGCTTACCGATCACAGATACGCAGTATTTT. Protein product: CASSLPITDTQYF.